The 19 T cell receptor beta chains in this list originate from one sample, sequenced in a study of radiotherapy plus CTLA-4 blockade in lung cancer. TCRdb's copy holds only in-frame clones and misses some; the assay was immunoSEQ multiplex PCR. Of nearly 95,000 clones listed, around 80% are singletons. The sample was peripheral blood, taken from a patient treated with radiotherapy plus ipilimumab. These receptors were taken from a human donor with non-small cell lung cancer that progressed on radiotherapy plus ipilimumab.

Only a few counts were recorded for this clone. The chain employs TRBV5-1 and TRBJ2-7, with D perhaps assigned TRBD1 or TRBD2 (5 bases each). Germline V gene lookup returns CDR1 SGHRS and CDR2 YFSETQ. The CDR3 extends over 14 amino acids. V lost 1 base and J 5 bases, leaving 13 bases between the germline ends. The DNA for the CDR3 is TGCGCCAGCAGCTTGACGGGGCGGCAGGACGAGCAGTACGTC. It codes for CASSLTGRQDEQYV.

The genes are TRBV6-6 and TRBJ1-1; a weak D match, TRBD1 (5 bases). CDR3 size: 15 residues. Germline V gene data show CDR1 as MNHNY and CDR2 as SVGAGI (reference sequence). Deletions cut 2 bases from V and 0 bases from J, with 10 bases between. DNA of the CDR3: TGTGCCAGCAGTTACCGGGGGGACCTGAACACTGAAGCTTTCTTT. This gives the protein CASSYRGDLNTEAFF.

The rearrangement uses TRBV9 and TRBJ2-1; D is unresolved. V lost 3 bases and J lost 2, with 9 bases in between. Germline CDR1 SGDLS, CDR2 YYNGEE. CDR3 length: 14 amino acids. CDR3 bases: TGTGCCAGCAGCGCGGCGGAAGCCTACAATGAGCAGTTCTTC. Encoded protein: CASSAAEAYNEQFF.

The rearrangement uses TRBV7-3 and TRBJ2-3, with D unresolved. CDR3 length: 13 amino acids. V dropped 5 bases and J dropped 5 bases, with 11 bases sitting between them. Per the germline V gene, CDR1 is SGHTA and CDR2 is FQGTGA. For the CDR3, the DNA is TGTGCCAGCAGCCCAGATGTGGTAGATACGCAGTATTTT. Translation: CASSPDVVDTQYF.

J is TRBJ1-3 and V is TRBV5-6; D gene unclear. V was trimmed by 4 bases and J by 4 bases, leaving 6 bases between them. The CDR3 loop spans 12 amino acids. Germline V lookup: CDR1 SGHDT, CDR2 YYEEEE. The CDR3 sequence: CASSPDGNTIYF. CDR3 DNA: TGTGCCAGCAGCCCCGACGGAAACACCATATATTTT.

The rearrangement uses TRBV25-1 and TRBJ2-2, with 12 bases that match TRBD1. The CDR3 runs 17 residues. V was clipped by 4 bases and J by 4 bases; unmatched bases: 7. Germline CDR1 reads MGHDK; CDR2 reads SYGVNS. The CDR3 sequence is CASSVSRDRGRTGELFF. DNA for the CDR3: TGTGCCAGCAGTGTGAGCCGGGACAGGGGGCGCACCGGGGAGCTGTTTTTT.

As DNA, the CDR3 is TGTGCCAGCAGCCCAGACAGGGCGGTTGCTTTCTTT. Protein: CASSPDRAVAFF. The rearrangement joins TRBV28 to TRBJ1-1; 7 nucleotides line up with TRBD1. Trimming at V came to 6 bases and at J to 11 bases, leaving 9 bases not matched to a gene. The CDR3 extends over 12 amino acids. CDR1 is MDHEN and CDR2 is SYDVKM in the germline V gene.

This chain links TRBV7-8 with TRBJ1-5; 7 nucleotides align to TRBD1. Germline CDR1 reads SGHVS; CDR2 reads FQNEAQ. The CDR3 consists of 17 residues. The trim removed 1 base at V and 1 base at J, leaving 7 bases unmatched. The CDR3 reads CASSLGDRLRSNQPQHF. The CDR3 DNA sequence: TGTGCCAGCAGCTTAGGGGACAGACTACGGAGCAATCAGCCCCAGCATTTT.

The genes are TRBV11-1 and TRBJ2-5; D is unresolved. The CDR3 extends over 14 amino acids. Germline CDR1 is SGHAT and CDR2 is FQDESV (reference sequence). Between the trimmed V and J ends, which lost 2 bases and 3 bases, there was a span of 10 bases. This CDR3 reads CASSLKSSKETQYF. The CDR3 DNA reads TGTGCCAGCAGCTTAAAGTCCAGTAAAGAGACCCAGTACTTC.

This clone was counted only a few times. The chain joins TRBV19 to TRBJ1-5; no clear D. The CDR3 has 13 amino acids. Germline V lookup: CDR1 LNHDA, CDR2 SQIVND (reference sequence). The V end lost 5 bases, the J end lost 3 bases, and 8 bases lay between the germline ends. This CDR3 reads CASSLAYNQPQHF. As DNA, the CDR3 is TGTGCCAGTAGTTTGGCATACAATCAGCCCCAGCATTTT.

This sequence joins TRBV2 and TRBJ2-5, with a possible D match to TRBD2 (6 bases). CDR3 size: 13 residues. Germline V gives CDR1 SNHLY, CDR2 FYNNEI. V was pared by 6 bases and J by 2 bases, with 10 bases between. Here the CDR3 reads CASSRDSQETQYF. DNA for the CDR3: TGTGCCAGCAGCCGGGACTCACAAGAGACCCAGTACTTC.

In DNA form, the CDR3 reads TGTGCCAGCGTAGGGACTAGCGTATACGAGCAGTACTTC. Amino acid sequence: CASVGTSVYEQYF. The chain uses TRBV28 and TRBJ2-7; 10 bases match TRBD2. Trimming removed 8 bases from V and 4 bases from J; junction bases left unmatched: 5. The CDR3 runs to 13 residues. Germline V lookup: CDR1 MDHEN, CDR2 SYDVKM.

In its sample, this clone was seen a few times. The chain recombines TRBV18 with TRBJ2-1; D ambiguous. Trimming pared 2 bases from V and 9 bases from J, leaving 14 bases between. The CDR3 extends over 14 amino acids. Per germline, CDR1 KGHSH and CDR2 LQKENI. The CDR3 DNA reads as TGTGCCAGCTCACCAGGAACCCGTGGCGTTGAGCAGTTCTTC. As protein: CASSPGTRGVEQFF.

The chain joins TRBV28 to TRBJ1-5; 7 nucleotides line up with TRBD1. The germline V gene encodes CDR1 MDHEN and CDR2 SYDVKM. Germline trimming cut 5 bases from V and 4 bases from J; bases unmatched to any gene: 5. The CDR3 sequence is 14 residues long. The CDR3 is CASSAMTGNQPQHF. The CDR3, as DNA: TGTGCCAGCAGTGCAATGACAGGGAATCAGCCCCAGCATTTT.

This chain connects TRBV27 to TRBJ2-1; D gene uncertain. Germline V gene sequence: CDR1 MNHEY, CDR2 SMNVEV (reference sequence). The ends were cut back, 0 bases at V and 6 bases at J, with 9 bases in the middle. The CDR3 contains 14 residues. CDR3 protein: CASSLSGSPNEQFF. CDR3 coding DNA: TGTGCCAGCAGTTTATCGGGCTCCCCCAATGAGCAGTTCTTC.

CDR3 amino acids: CASSQEGSGSSYNEQFF. CDR3 in DNA: TGTGCCAGCAGCCAAGAAGGCAGCGGGAGCTCCTACAATGAGCAGTTCTTC. J is TRBJ2-1 and V is TRBV4-2; 8 nucleotides agree with TRBD2. The V gene end was trimmed by 0 bases and the J gene end by 0 bases; junction bases not matched to a gene: 4. There are 17 residues in the CDR3. The V gene's germline CDR1 is LGHNA and CDR2 YNFKEQ.

The rearrangement joins TRBV6-5 to TRBJ2-1, with a tentative D call TRBD1 (5 bases). The germline gives CDR1 MNHEY, CDR2 SVGAGI. The CDR3 runs 12 residues. Trimming stripped 4 bases from V and 15 bases from J, with 16 bases between. CDR3 sequence (DNA): TGTGCCAGCAGTTCCCCAGGGTCACCAACGTTCTTC. It encodes CASSSPGSPTFF.

This clone was seen a handful of times. The V gene is TRBV7-9, the J gene TRBJ2-7; D may be TRBD2 (7 bases). Germline V gene data show CDR1 as SEHNR and CDR2 as FQNEAQ (reference sequence). CDR3 length equals 16 residues. V dropped 3 bases and J dropped 0 bases, with 15 bases sitting between them. CDR3 sequence (DNA): TGTGCCAGCAGCTTCATGGGAGGGGGAGGCTCCTACGAGCAGTACTTC. Its protein product is CASSFMGGGGSYEQYF. Full variable domain (missing parts from reference TRBV7-9 and TRBJ2-7): DTGVSQNPRHKITKRGQNVTFRCDPISEHNRLYWYRQTLGQGPEFLTYFQNEAQLEKSRLLSDRFSAERPKGSFSTLEIQRTEQGDSAMYLCASSFMGGGGSYEQYFGPGTRLTVT.

The genes are TRBV28 and TRBJ2-1; D gene ambiguous. V lost 4 bases to trimming and J lost 3 bases, with 19 bases between them. The CDR3 is 17 amino acids. Germline lookup yields CDR1 MDHEN and CDR2 SYDVKM. This CDR3 reads CASSYPLLAPLYNEQFF. Here the CDR3 DNA reads TGTGCCAGCAGTTACCCTCTGCTGGCCCCCCTCTACAATGAGCAGTTCTTC. Full variable domain (missing parts from reference TRBV28 and TRBJ2-1): DVKVTQSSRYLVKRTGEKVFLECVQDMDHENMFWYRQDPGLGLRLIYFSYDVKMKEKGDIPEGYSVSREKKERFSLILESASTNQTSMYLCASSYPLLAPLYNEQFFGPGTRLTVL.